Shown below are 14 T cell receptor beta chains from a single sample sequenced in a study of OX40 agonist ivuxolimab in advanced cancers. Produced via immunoSEQ multiplex PCR; TCRdb's table is partial and in-frame only. The sample shows some 50,000 clones, around 85% of them seen only once. Sequenced material: CD4+ or CD8+ T cells sorted from blood, taken in a trial of the OX40 agonist ivuxolimab. These receptors were obtained from an adult with an advanced solid tumor such as melanoma, head and neck, liver or kidney cancer.

The V call is TRBV29-1, the J call TRBJ2-3; no definite D call. Germline V lookup: CDR1 SQVTM, CDR2 ANQGSEA. V dropped 5 bases and J dropped 4 bases, with 10 bases sitting between them. This CDR3 is 12 amino acids long. The CDR3 nucleotides read TGCAGCGTTCTTCAGATTGCAGATACGCAGTATTTT. Translating gives CSVLQIADTQYF.

The chain employs TRBV15 and TRBJ2-3; D remains unclear. This CDR3 region has 12 residues. Germline CDR1 is LNHNV and CDR2 is YYDKDF (reference sequence). The ends were cut back, 2 bases at V and 8 bases at J, with 8 bases in the middle. The CDR3 protein is CATSRPPSTQYF. The CDR3 nucleotides are TGTGCCACCAGCAGACCTCCCAGTACGCAGTATTTT. The whole variable domain, filled in from reference TRBV15 and TRBJ2-3, reads DAMVIQNPRYQVTQFGKPVTLSCSQTLNHNVMYWYQQKSSQAPKLLFHYYDKDFNNEADTPDNFQSRRPNTSFCFLDIRSPGLGDTAMYLCATSRPPSTQYFGPGTRLTVL.

The chain employs TRBV5-1 and TRBJ2-7; possible D gene TRBD2, 6 bases. CDR3 length: 14 residues. Germline values: CDR1 SGHRS, CDR2 YFSETQ. The V and J ends lost 5 bases and 0 bases respectively, with 12 bases between them. Here the CDR3 reads CASRGTPSSYEQYF. CDR3 sequence (DNA): TGCGCCAGCAGGGGGACTCCCAGCTCCTACGAGCAGTACTTC. The variable domain in full, with the rest retrieved from reference TRBV5-1 and TRBJ2-7, is KAGVTQTPRYLIKTRGQQVTLSCSPISGHRSVSWYQQTPGQGLQFLFEYFSETQRNKGNFPGRFSGRQFSNSRSEMNVSTLELGDSALYLCASRGTPSSYEQYFGPGTRLTVT.

The rearrangement uses TRBV13 and TRBJ2-7; 8 positions agree with TRBD1. The germline V gene has CDR1 PRHDT and CDR2 FYEKMQ (reference sequence). The V segment lost 1 base and the J segment 2 bases; nucleotides outside the gene matches: 7. This CDR3 comprises 16 residues. CDR3 residues: CASSLARGTGPYEQYF. CDR3 DNA sequence: TGTGCCAGCAGCTTAGCTCGGGGGACAGGCCCCTACGAGCAGTACTTC. Full variable domain (remainder filled in from reference TRBV13 and TRBJ2-7): AAGVIQSPRHLIKEKRETATLKCYPIPRHDTVYWYQQGPGQDPQFLISFYEKMQSDKGSIPDRFSAQQFSDYHSELNMSSLELGDSALYFCASSLARGTGPYEQYFGPGTRLTVT.

This rearrangement joins TRBV19 to TRBJ2-7; TRBD1 matches 9 bases. CDR1 and CDR2 from the germline V gene are LNHDA and SQIVND (reference sequence). Germline trimming cut 4 bases from V and 2 bases from J; bases unmatched to any gene: 6. CDR3 length: 15 amino acids. The CDR3 DNA reads as TGTGCCAGTAGTACAAAGGGACAGGGACCCTACGAGCAGTACTTC. Translated, it gives CASSTKGQGPYEQYF. Full variable domain (outside the CDR3, taken from reference TRBV19 and TRBJ2-7): DGGITQSPKYLFRKEGQNVTLSCEQNLNHDAMYWYRQDPGQGLRLIYYSQIVNDFQKGDIAEGYSVSREKKESFPLTVTSAQKNPTAFYLCASSTKGQGPYEQYFGPGTRLTVT.

The rearrangement joins TRBV9 to TRBJ1-1; 8 bases line up with TRBD1. The CDR3 runs 16 residues. V lost 3 bases to trimming and J lost 5 bases; unmatched junction nucleotides: 12. Germline assignment: CDR1 SGDLS and CDR2 YYNGEE. This chain's CDR3 is CASSAGHTGGMTEAFF. For the CDR3, the DNA is TGTGCCAGCAGCGCCGGCCATACAGGGGGAATGACTGAAGCTTTCTTT.

The genes are TRBV29-1 and TRBJ2-7, with 8 bases fitting TRBD2. The junction had 2 bases not matched to a gene; V was cut back by 7 bases and J by 6 bases. CDR3 length equals 10 residues. Germline CDR1 SQVTM, CDR2 ANQGSEA. The CDR3 sequence: CSAGGSEQYF. CDR3 coding DNA: TGCAGCGCGGGGGGGAGCGAGCAGTACTTC.

This clone was counted a single time. V gene TRBV30 combines with J gene TRBJ2-7, with 10 bases lining up with TRBD1. Per germline, CDR1 GTSNPN and CDR2 SVGIG (reference sequence). The CDR3 runs 15 residues. V shed 2 bases, J shed 4 bases, and the junction held 8 bases outside the gene matches. Written as DNA, the CDR3 is TGTGCCTGGAGTCCCGGGACAGGGGCATATTACGAGCAGTACTTC. This translates into CAWSPGTGAYYEQYF.

The chain uses TRBV5-1 and TRBJ1-1; TRBD1 agrees at 8 bases. Germline loops: CDR1 SGHRS, CDR2 YFSETQ. This CDR3 has 15 residues. The V gene end was trimmed by 4 bases and the J gene end by 4 bases; junction bases not matched to a gene: 9. The DNA of the CDR3 is TGCGCCAGCAGCAACAGGACAGGGCAGACCACTGAAGCTTTCTTT. Its protein is CASSNRTGQTTEAFF.

The chain joins TRBV19 to TRBJ1-1, with 9 nucleotides matching TRBD1. Germline V CDR1 and CDR2: LNHDA, SQIVND (reference sequence). This CDR3 spans 14 amino acids. The ends lost 9 bases at V and 5 bases at J; junction bases unmatched: 10. The CDR3 loop is CASRRGQGGTEAFF. Here the CDR3 DNA reads TGTGCCAGCCGGCGGGGACAGGGAGGGACTGAAGCTTTCTTT.

The chain has TRBV28 and TRBJ1-5; TRBD1 might be the D (5 bases). The CDR3 covers 17 residues. Germline V lookup: CDR1 MDHEN, CDR2 SYDVKM. The V and J ends lost 5 bases and 3 bases respectively, with 20 bases between them. The CDR3 region is CASSPTLGGLVNQPQHF. The CDR3 DNA follows: TGTGCCAGCAGTCCCACCTTGGGGGGACTGGTCAATCAGCCCCAGCATTTT.

This clone was counted once. V gene TRBV9 combines with J gene TRBJ2-7; D might be TRBD1 (5 bases). V was shortened by 0 bases and J by 0 bases, with 13 bases between the two germline ends. CDR1 SGDLS and CDR2 YYNGEE come from the germline V gene. CDR3 length equals 16 residues. For the CDR3, the DNA is TGTGCCAGCAGCGTAGGGTTAGGGGCATACTCCTACGAGCAGTACTTC. Residues: CASSVGLGAYSYEQYF. The complete variable domain, with remaining parts taken from reference TRBV9 and TRBJ2-7, reads DSGVTQTPKHLITATGQRVTLRCSPRSGDLSVYWYQQSLDQGLQFLIQYYNGEERAKGNILERFSAQQFPDLHSELNLSSLELGDSALYFCASSVGLGAYSYEQYFGPGTRLTVT.

The chain has TRBV30 and TRBJ1-4, with TRBD1 as a possible D gene (5 bases). V was clipped by 0 bases and J by 15 bases, with 17 bases between them. Germline lookup yields CDR1 GTSNPN and CDR2 SVGIG (reference sequence). The length of the CDR3 is 13 residues. DNA for the CDR3: TGTGCCTGGAGTGTTGGTGAGGGGCAGCGGTTGTTTTTT. It translates to CAWSVGEGQRLFF.

This clone was recorded once. The chain couples TRBV19 to TRBJ2-5; D perhaps matches TRBD2 (7 bases). The CDR3 totals 18 residues. CDR1 is LNHDA and CDR2 is SQIVND in the germline V gene (reference sequence). Trimming left V 6 bases short and J 1 base short, with 24 bases between. In DNA form, the CDR3 reads TGTGCCAGTAGCGGGGGGCAGGGATTAGGTTGGGTCCAAGAGACCCAGTACTTC. Translated, it gives CASSGGQGLGWVQETQYF.